The 25 T cell receptor beta chains below come from one sample, sequenced in a study of blood T cell repertoires in COVID-19. Profiling relied on immunoSEQ multiplex PCR, and the TCRdb table lists in-frame clones only, not all of them. The sample shows some 160,000 clones, roughly 80% of them seen only once. The sample comprised PBMCs or T cells enriched from blood (not recorded which). These receptor sequences come from a woman aged 40 to 50 who had recovered from COVID-19.

The chain has TRBV27 and TRBJ1-5; D is ambiguous. Trimming stripped 3 bases from V and 6 bases from J, with 12 bases between. The CDR3 sequence is 14 residues long. CDR1 is MNHEY and CDR2 is SMNVEV in the germline V gene (reference sequence). In nucleotides, the CDR3 is TGTGCCAGCAGTTTCGCACAGTCTCGTCAGCCCCAGCATTTT. Amino acids: CASSFAQSRQPQHF.

The CDR3 region has the DNA TGTGCCAGTAAAGGAGGGTGGGCCACTGAAGCTTTCTTT. It translates to CASKGGWATEAFF. The gene calls are TRBV19 and TRBJ1-1, with unresolved D. The CDR3 runs to 13 residues. The V gene's germline CDR1 is LNHDA and CDR2 SQIVND (reference sequence). V was clipped by 7 bases and J by 4 bases, with 13 bases between them. Full variable domain (rest looked up from reference TRBV19 and TRBJ1-1): DGGITQSPKYLFRKEGQNVTLSCEQNLNHDAMYWYRQDPGQGLRLIYYSQIVNDFQKGDIAEGYSVSREKKESFPLTVTSAQKNPTAFYLCASKGGWATEAFFGQGTRLTVV.

V and J are TRBV3-1 (or the pseudogene TRBV3-2) and TRBJ1-2, with 10 bases identical to TRBD1. Germline loops: CDR1 LGHDT, CDR2 YNNKEL (reference sequence). The CDR3 sequence is 16 residues long. J gave up 2 bases and V 0 bases, and 3 bases lay outside the gene matches. The CDR3 here is CASSQDWGQGNYGYTF. Here the CDR3 DNA reads TGTGCCAGCAGCCAAGATTGGGGACAGGGGAACTATGGCTACACCTTC.

The genes are TRBV6-5 and TRBJ1-1; D is possibly TRBD1 (6 bases). Trimming shortened V by 2 bases and J by 1 base, and 11 bases separated the two germline ends. The CDR3 covers 15 residues. Germline V CDR1 and CDR2: MNHEY, SVGAGI. CDR3 coding DNA: TGTGCCAGCAGTTACCTTGGGACACCGAACACTGAAGCTTTCTTT. This gives the protein CASSYLGTPNTEAFF.

V and J are TRBV10-3 and TRBJ2-3; TRBD1 aligns across 8 bases. Germline-derived CDR1 and CDR2 are ENHRY and SYGVKD. The length of the CDR3 is 15 residues. Losses at the gene ends were 3 bases for V and 1 base for J; bases not matched to a gene: 3. The CDR3, as DNA: TGTGCCATCAGTGATCCGGACAGGGGCACAGATACGCAGTATTTT. Its translation: CAISDPDRGTDTQYF.

This rearrangement joins TRBV4-1 to TRBJ2-3, with D perhaps TRBD1 (6 bases). The CDR3 extends over 16 amino acids. Germline CDR1 reads MGHRA; CDR2 reads YSYEKL. V dropped 2 bases and J dropped 4 bases, with 16 bases sitting between them. The CDR3 DNA follows: TGCGCCAGCAGCCAACCTACAGGGATCAAGCCAGATACGCAGTATTTT. This sequence encodes CASSQPTGIKPDTQYF.

This chain links TRBV3-1 (or the pseudogene TRBV3-2) with TRBJ1-6, with a tentative D call TRBD1 (5 bases). This CDR3 spans 13 amino acids. CDR1 LGHDT and CDR2 YNNKEL come from the germline V gene (reference sequence). V shed 4 bases and J shed 7 bases, with 8 bases lying between them. The CDR3 reads CASSPDRNSPLHF. CDR3 DNA: TGTGCCAGCAGCCCTGACAGAAATTCACCCCTCCACTTT.

This clone turned up a few times. The chain has TRBV5-1 and TRBJ2-7; D is perhaps TRBD2 (5 bases). The CDR3 totals 13 residues. Germline CDR1 and CDR2: SGHRS and YFSETQ. The ends were cut back, 2 bases at V and 1 base at J, with 7 bases in the middle. The CDR3 DNA reads as TGCGCCAGCAGCTTCGGGAATTCCTACGAGCAGTACTTC. As protein: CASSFGNSYEQYF.

This chain uses TRBV7-6 with TRBJ1-2; 10 nucleotides match TRBD1. The V gene end was trimmed by 1 base and the J gene end by 3 bases; junction bases not matched to a gene: 2. Germline-derived CDR1 and CDR2 are SGHVS and FNYEAQ. CDR3 length: 15 amino acids. For the CDR3, the DNA is TGTGCCAGCAGCTTAGATGGGACAGGGGACTATGGCTACACCTTC. Protein product: CASSLDGTGDYGYTF.

The V call is TRBV11-3, the J call TRBJ2-1, with TRBD2 identical over 16 bases. CDR3 length: 17 residues. Germline V lookup: CDR1 SGHNT, CDR2 YENEEA. J lost 8 bases, V lost 3 bases, and 7 bases had no gene match. CDR3 nucleotides: TGTGCCAGCAGCTTCGGGGGACTAGCGGGAGGGACGGATGAGCAGTTCTTC. This gives the protein CASSFGGLAGGTDEQFF.

This chain uses TRBV6-5 with TRBJ2-3, with 8 bases matching TRBD1. This CDR3 has 15 residues. The germline gives CDR1 MNHEY, CDR2 SVGAGI. V was pared by 5 bases and J by 3 bases, with 7 bases of the junction left unmatched. CDR3 nucleotides: TGTGCCAGCAGTCCACAGGGGGTCGGTACAGATACGCAGTATTTT. Encoded protein: CASSPQGVGTDTQYF.

The chain employs TRBV3-1 (or the pseudogene TRBV3-2) and TRBJ1-2; 9 nucleotides align to TRBD1. Germline V gene data show CDR1 as LGHDT and CDR2 as YNNKEL (reference sequence). CDR3 size: 14 residues. Losses at the gene ends were 2 bases for V and 7 bases for J; bases not matched to a gene: 5. CDR3 nucleotide sequence: TGTGCCAGCAGCCAACAGACAGGGGGGAGTGGCTACACCTTC. The encoded protein is CASSQQTGGSGYTF.

The CDR3 DNA sequence: TGCAGCGTTGAAGCGACTAGCGGGAAGGGGGCCTACGAGCAGTACTTC. Translating gives CSVEATSGKGAYEQYF. V gene TRBV29-1 combines with J gene TRBJ2-7, with 11 bases lining up with TRBD2. With 1 base clipped from V and 2 bases from J, the junction kept 7 bases outside the gene matches. CDR1 is SQVTM, CDR2 ANQGSEA, per germline. The CDR3 consists of 16 residues.

The rearrangement links TRBV20-1 to TRBJ1-4, with D perhaps TRBD1 (5 bases). V was clipped by 3 bases and J by 6 bases, with 11 bases between them. CDR1 is DFQATT and CDR2 is SNEGSKA in the germline V gene (reference sequence). The CDR3 is 13 amino acids. This chain's CDR3 is CSASGGGDEKLFF. The CDR3 nucleotides read TGCAGTGCTAGTGGGGGGGGAGATGAAAAACTGTTTTTT.

This clone was detected only a few times. J is TRBJ2-7 and V is TRBV11-3; TRBD1 aligns across 8 bases. CDR1 and CDR2 (germline): SGHNT, YENEEA. This CDR3 spans 15 amino acids. V was pared by 4 bases and J by 3 bases, with 8 bases of the junction left unmatched. DNA for the CDR3: TGTGCCAGCAGCTCGGGTGGGACAGGAGGCTACGAGCAGTACTTC. Protein product: CASSSGGTGGYEQYF.

This clone was observed a few times. J is TRBJ2-5 and V is TRBV27, with D possibly matching TRBD2 (5 bases). This CDR3 spans 14 amino acids. In germline, CDR1 is MNHEY, CDR2 SMNVEV (reference sequence). With 3 bases removed from V and 0 bases from J, the gap between germline ends came to 8 bases. CDR3 bases: TGTGCCAGCAGTTTGACGAGGGACCAAGAGACCCAGTACTTC. Amino acids: CASSLTRDQETQYF.

This rearrangement joins TRBV27 to TRBJ2-1; 9 nucleotides match TRBD1. The CDR3 has 15 amino acids. Germline V CDR1 and CDR2: MNHEY, SMNVEV (reference sequence). V lost 6 bases to trimming and J lost 5 bases; unmatched junction nucleotides: 8. As DNA, the CDR3 is TGTGCCAGCAGCCACCGGGACAGGGTGGACAATGAGCAGTTCTTC. This translates into CASSHRDRVDNEQFF.

V and J are TRBV5-1 and TRBJ2-7; 10 bases match TRBD2. This CDR3 region has 17 residues. Germline V lookup: CDR1 SGHRS, CDR2 YFSETQ. V shed 0 bases, J shed 4 bases, and the junction held 10 bases outside the gene matches. The CDR3 here is CASSLAGTSAARYEQYF. CDR3 bases: TGCGCCAGCAGCTTGGCCGGGACTAGCGCTGCCCGGTACGAGCAGTACTTC.

The chain carries TRBV6-5 and TRBJ2-6; D remains ambiguous. Germline CDR1 is MNHEY and CDR2 is SVGAGI. V was clipped by 6 bases and J by 0 bases, with 9 bases between them. This CDR3 region has 15 residues. Here the CDR3 reads CASSPGSSGANVLTF. CDR3 nucleotides: TGTGCCAGCAGCCCAGGAAGCTCTGGGGCCAACGTCCTGACTTTC.

This chain uses TRBV7-9 with TRBJ1-5, with 7 bases identical to TRBD1. The CDR3 is 14 amino acids. V lost 3 bases and J lost 3; bases outside the gene matches: 2. Germline values: CDR1 SEHNR, CDR2 FQNEAQ (reference sequence). For the CDR3, the DNA is TGTGCCAGCAGCTTCGGACAGGCCAATCAGCCCCAGCATTTT. Its protein is CASSFGQANQPQHF.

The J gene is TRBJ2-1, the V gene TRBV6-5; 8 bases agree with TRBD2. Germline CDR1 is MNHEY and CDR2 is SVGAGI. The J segment lost 2 bases and the V segment lost 6 bases, leaving 3 bases of the junction unmatched. CDR3 length: 14 residues. DNA of the CDR3: TGTGCCAGCAGAAGCGGGGGACCCTACAATGAGCAGTTCTTC. Its protein product is CASRSGGPYNEQFF.

The rearrangement uses TRBV4-1 and TRBJ2-5, with TRBD1 matching 9 bases. The ends lost 5 bases at V and 6 bases at J; junction bases unmatched: 10. In germline, CDR1 is MGHRA, CDR2 YSYEKL. The CDR3 consists of 15 residues. This CDR3 reads CASSFNGQGKKTQYF. In DNA, the CDR3 is TGCGCCAGCAGCTTCAACGGACAGGGGAAGAAGACCCAGTACTTC.

This clone occurred a few times. The chain couples TRBV29-1 to TRBJ1-4; D possibly corresponds to TRBD1 (5 bases). The CDR3 has 13 amino acids. In germline, CDR1 is SQVTM, CDR2 ANQGSEA. Trimming shortened V by 4 bases and J by 4 bases, and 10 bases separated the two germline ends. CDR3 in DNA: TGCAGCGTTGGGCAGGGCAGTAATGAAAAACTGTTTTTT. Its protein is CSVGQGSNEKLFF.

This clone was observed a single time. This chain uses TRBV4-1 with TRBJ2-7; perhaps TRBD2 as D (7 bases). Germline V gene lookup returns CDR1 MGHRA and CDR2 YSYEKL. Trimming shortened V by 8 bases and J by 4 bases, and 27 bases separated the two germline ends. The CDR3 has 17 amino acids. The CDR3: CASDPSGEGRRIYEQYF. The CDR3, as DNA: TGCGCCAGCGATCCCTCAGGGGAGGGGCGTAGGATTTACGAGCAGTACTTC.

V usage is TRBV9 and J usage is TRBJ1-1; possibly TRBD1 for D (5 bases). The CDR3 spans 14 residues. Germline V gives CDR1 SGDLS, CDR2 YYNGEE. The V end lost 0 bases, the J end lost 3 bases, and 9 bases lay between the germline ends. CDR3 sequence: CASSVEQGDTEAFF. CDR3 sequence (DNA): TGTGCCAGCAGCGTAGAGCAGGGTGACACTGAAGCTTTCTTT.